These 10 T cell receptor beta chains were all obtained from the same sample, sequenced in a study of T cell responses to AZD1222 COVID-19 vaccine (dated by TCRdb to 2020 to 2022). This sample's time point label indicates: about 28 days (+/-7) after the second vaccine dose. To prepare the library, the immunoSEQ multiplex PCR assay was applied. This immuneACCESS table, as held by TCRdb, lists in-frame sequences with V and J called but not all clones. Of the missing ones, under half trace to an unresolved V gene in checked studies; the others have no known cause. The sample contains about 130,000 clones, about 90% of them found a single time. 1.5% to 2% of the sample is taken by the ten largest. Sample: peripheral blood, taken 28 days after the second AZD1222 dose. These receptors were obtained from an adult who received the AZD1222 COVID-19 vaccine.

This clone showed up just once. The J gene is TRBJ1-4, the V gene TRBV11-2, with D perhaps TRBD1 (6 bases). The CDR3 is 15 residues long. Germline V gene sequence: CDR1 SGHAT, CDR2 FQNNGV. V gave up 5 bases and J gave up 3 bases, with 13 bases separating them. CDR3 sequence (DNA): TGTGCCAGCAGCGACTCCGGGACACCTAATGAAAAACTGTTTTTT. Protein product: CASSDSGTPNEKLFF.

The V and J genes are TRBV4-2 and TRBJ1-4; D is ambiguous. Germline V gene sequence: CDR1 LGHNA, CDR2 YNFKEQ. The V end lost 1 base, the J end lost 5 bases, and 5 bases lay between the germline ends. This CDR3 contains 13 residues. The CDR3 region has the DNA TGTGCCAGCAGCCAAGGCTTCAATGAAAAACTGTTTTTT. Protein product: CASSQGFNEKLFF.

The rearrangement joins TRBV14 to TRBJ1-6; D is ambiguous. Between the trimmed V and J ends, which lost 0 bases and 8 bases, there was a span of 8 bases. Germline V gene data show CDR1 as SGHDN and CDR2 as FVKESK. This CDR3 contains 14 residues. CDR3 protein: CASSQDLWDSPLHF. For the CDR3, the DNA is TGTGCCAGCAGCCAAGATCTTTGGGATTCACCCCTCCACTTT.

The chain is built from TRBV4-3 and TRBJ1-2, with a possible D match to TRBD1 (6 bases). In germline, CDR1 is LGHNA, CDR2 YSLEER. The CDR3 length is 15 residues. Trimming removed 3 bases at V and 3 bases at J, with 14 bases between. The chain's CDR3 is CASSQARQDHYGYTF. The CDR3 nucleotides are TGCGCCAGCAGCCAGGCCCGACAGGATCACTATGGCTACACCTTC.

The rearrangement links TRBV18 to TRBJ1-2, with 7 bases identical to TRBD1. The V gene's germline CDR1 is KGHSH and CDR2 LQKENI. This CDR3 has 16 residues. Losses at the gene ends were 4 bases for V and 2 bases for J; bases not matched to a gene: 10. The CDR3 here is CASSRSRDSPNYGYTF. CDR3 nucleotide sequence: TGTGCCAGCTCACGCTCCAGGGACAGCCCGAACTATGGCTACACCTTC. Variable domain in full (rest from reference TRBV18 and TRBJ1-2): NAGVMQNPRHLVRRRGQEARLRCSPMKGHSHVYWYRQLPEEGLKFMVYLQKENIIDESGMPKERFSAEFPKEGPSILRIQQVVRGDSAAYFCASSRSRDSPNYGYTFGSGTRLTVV.

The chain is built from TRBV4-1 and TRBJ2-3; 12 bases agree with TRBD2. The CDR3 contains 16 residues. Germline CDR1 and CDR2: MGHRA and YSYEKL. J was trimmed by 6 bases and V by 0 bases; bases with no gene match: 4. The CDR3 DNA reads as TGCGCCAGCAGCCAAGAAGGACTAGCGGGGACGGATACGCAGTATTTT. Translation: CASSQEGLAGTDTQYF.

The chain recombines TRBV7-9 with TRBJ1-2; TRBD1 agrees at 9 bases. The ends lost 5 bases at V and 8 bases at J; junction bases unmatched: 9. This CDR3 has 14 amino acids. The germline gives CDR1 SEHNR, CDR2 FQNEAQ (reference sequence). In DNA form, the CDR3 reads TGTGCCAGCAGCGCACCCGGGACAGGGCAAGGCTACACCTTC. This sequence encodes CASSAPGTGQGYTF.

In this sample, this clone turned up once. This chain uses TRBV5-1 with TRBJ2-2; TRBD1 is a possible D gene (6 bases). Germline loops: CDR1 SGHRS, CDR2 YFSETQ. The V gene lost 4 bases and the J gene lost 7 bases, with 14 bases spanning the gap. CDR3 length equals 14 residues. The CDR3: CASSLGTYGGELFF. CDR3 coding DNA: TGCGCCAGCAGCCTCGGGACATATGGCGGGGAGCTGTTTTTT. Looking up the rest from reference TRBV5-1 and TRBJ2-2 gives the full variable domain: KAGVTQTPRYLIKTRGQQVTLSCSPISGHRSVSWYQQTPGQGLQFLFEYFSETQRNKGNFPGRFSGRQFSNSRSEMNVSTLELGDSALYLCASSLGTYGGELFFGEGSRLTVL.

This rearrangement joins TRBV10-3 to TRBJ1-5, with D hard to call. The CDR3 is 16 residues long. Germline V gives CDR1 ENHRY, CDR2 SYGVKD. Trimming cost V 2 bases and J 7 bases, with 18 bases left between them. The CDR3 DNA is TGTGCCATCAGTGAGCACTCAGCTAAAACGGCCCAGCCCCAGCATTTT. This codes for CAISEHSAKTAQPQHF.

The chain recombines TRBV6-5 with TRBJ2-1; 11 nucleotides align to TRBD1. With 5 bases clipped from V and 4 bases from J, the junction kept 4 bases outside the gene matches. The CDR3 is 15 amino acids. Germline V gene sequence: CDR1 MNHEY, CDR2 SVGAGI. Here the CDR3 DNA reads TGTGCCAGCAGTCAGGGACAGGGGGTTTACAATGAGCAGTTCTTC. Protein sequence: CASSQGQGVYNEQFF.